The 18 T cell receptor beta chains reported below all come from one sample, sequenced in a study of blood T cell repertoires in COVID-19. Data came from immunoSEQ multiplex PCR; TCRdb stores just in-frame clones and leaves some out. The table includes 300,000 to 450,000 clones, about 90% detected once. The sequencing sample was made of peripheral blood. The receptors stem from a woman aged 55 to 70 with COVID-19, enrolled during active disease.

V usage is TRBV24-1 and J usage is TRBJ1-5; 8 nucleotides align to TRBD1. The germline gives CDR1 KGHDR, CDR2 SFDVKD. The CDR3 length is 17 residues. V was pared by 4 bases and J by 1 base, with 8 bases of the junction left unmatched. The CDR3 is CATSDRPGTGSNQPQHF. For the CDR3, the DNA is TGTGCCACCAGTGACCGTCCTGGGACAGGAAGCAATCAGCCCCAGCATTTT.

The chain couples TRBV11-3 to TRBJ2-2, with D perhaps matching TRBD1 (5 bases). From germline, CDR1 is SGHNT and CDR2 YENEEA. The CDR3 length is 14 residues. V dropped 5 bases and J dropped 5 bases, with 12 bases sitting between them. CDR3 DNA sequence: TGTGCCAGCAGCCCCTGGGGCCGGACCGGGGAGCTGTTTTTT. Residues: CASSPWGRTGELFF.

This sequence joins TRBV11-2 and TRBJ1-1; tentatively, D is TRBD1 (6 bases). Germline V gene lookup returns CDR1 SGHAT and CDR2 FQNNGV. This CDR3 spans 15 amino acids. The V end was cut by 1 base, the J end by 1 base, with 10 bases between. The CDR3 DNA sequence: TGTGCCAGCAGCTTAGCGGGGGGGCGGAACACTGAAGCTTTCTTT. Its translation: CASSLAGGRNTEAFF.

J is TRBJ2-7 and V is TRBV5-8, with 12 bases matching TRBD1. V lost 4 bases to trimming and J lost 6 bases; unmatched junction nucleotides: 11. The germline V gene has CDR1 SGHTS and CDR2 YDEGEE. The CDR3 consists of 16 residues. The CDR3 reads CASSTGGGTGGLEQYF. The CDR3 region has the DNA TGTGCCAGCAGCACCGGTGGGGGGACAGGGGGCCTCGAGCAGTACTTC.

V and J are TRBV7-3 and TRBJ2-5; 7 nucleotides agree with TRBD1. The CDR3 covers 14 residues. Germline V gives CDR1 SGHTA, CDR2 FQGTGA. The V and J ends lost 6 bases and 5 bases, in that order; junction bases with no gene match: 9. The CDR3 nucleotides are TGTGCCAGCAGTTTGACAGGGTTAGGGGAGACCCAGTACTTC. Amino acid sequence: CASSLTGLGETQYF.

This chain links TRBV5-1 with TRBJ1-1; D is uncertain. Per the germline V gene, CDR1 is SGHRS and CDR2 is YFSETQ. The CDR3 is 13 residues long. V gave up 2 bases and J gave up 1 base, with 6 bases separating them. CDR3 in amino acids: CASSLQPNTEAFF. The DNA of the CDR3 is TGCGCCAGCAGCTTACAGCCGAACACTGAAGCTTTCTTT. The full variable domain, rest sourced from reference TRBV5-1 and TRBJ1-1, is KAGVTQTPRYLIKTRGQQVTLSCSPISGHRSVSWYQQTPGQGLQFLFEYFSETQRNKGNFPGRFSGRQFSNSRSEMNVSTLELGDSALYLCASSLQPNTEAFFGQGTRLTVV.

This clone has only one observation. The chain uses TRBV11-2 and TRBJ1-4; 9 bases fit TRBD1. Germline assignment: CDR1 SGHAT and CDR2 FQNNGV. The CDR3 is 15 amino acids. With V trimmed by 5 bases and J by 10 bases, 11 bases remained unmatched. The CDR3 nucleotides read TGTGCCAGCAGCCCCCGGGACAGGGTCTCGGGAAAACTGTTTTTT. As protein: CASSPRDRVSGKLFF.

The chain carries TRBV6-6 and TRBJ1-6; TRBD1 matches 8 bases. With V trimmed by 7 bases and J by 9 bases, 11 bases remained unmatched. The CDR3 extends over 15 amino acids. Germline V gene data show CDR1 as MNHNY and CDR2 as SVGAGI (reference sequence). The CDR3 nucleotides are TGTGCCAGCACCCCCGGTAGAACAGGGGGTTCACCCCTCCACTTT. Amino acids: CASTPGRTGGSPLHF.

J is TRBJ2-3 and V is TRBV2, with D possibly matching TRBD2 (5 bases). V lost 1 base and J lost 9, with 20 bases in between. Looked up from germline, CDR1 is SNHLY and CDR2 is FYNNEI. This CDR3 contains 16 residues. The CDR3 region is CASSEGGLAAPETQYF. In nucleotides, the CDR3 is TGTGCCAGCAGTGAAGGTGGGCTAGCAGCTCCGGAGACGCAGTATTTT.

V is TRBV7-2 and J is TRBJ1-4, with a weak D call TRBD1 (5 bases). Trimming pared 2 bases from V and 6 bases from J, leaving 13 bases between. The CDR3 totals 15 residues. CDR1 and CDR2 from the germline V gene are SGHTA and FQGNSA. This CDR3 reads CASSLTGDRYEKLFF. The CDR3 region has the DNA TGTGCCAGCAGCTTAACAGGAGATCGTTATGAAAAACTGTTTTTT.

The rearrangement uses TRBV7-9 and TRBJ2-5, with D uncertain. Germline-derived CDR1 and CDR2 are SEHNR and FQNEAQ (reference sequence). V was shortened by 5 bases and J by 2 bases, with 12 bases between the two germline ends. The CDR3 has 14 residues. CDR3 residues: CASSQHSNQETQYF. Written as DNA, the CDR3 is TGTGCCAGCAGCCAACACAGTAATCAAGAGACCCAGTACTTC.

J is TRBJ2-2 and V is TRBV5-6, with D perhaps matching TRBD1 (5 bases). With 0 bases removed from V and 0 bases from J, the gap between germline ends came to 9 bases. Looked up from germline, CDR1 is SGHDT and CDR2 is YYEEEE. This CDR3 is built from 16 residues. In DNA form, the CDR3 reads TGTGCCAGCAGCTTGGGGTCAGGGCCGAACACCGGGGAGCTGTTTTTT. It codes for CASSLGSGPNTGELFF.

V usage is TRBV29-1 and J usage is TRBJ1-2; D is possibly TRBD1 (5 bases). Trimming cost V 3 bases and J 5 bases, with 16 bases left between them. Germline V gene data show CDR1 as SQVTM and CDR2 as ANQGSEA. CDR3 length equals 14 residues. In nucleotides, the CDR3 is TGCAGCGTTGACAGGGTGTCCCAATATTATGGCTACACCTTC. This encodes CSVDRVSQYYGYTF.

V usage is TRBV4-1 and J usage is TRBJ2-7; 12 nucleotides match TRBD1. V lost 0 bases to trimming and J lost 4 bases; unmatched junction nucleotides: 4. The CDR3 covers 16 residues. CDR1 is MGHRA and CDR2 is YSYEKL in the germline V gene. CDR3 in amino acids: CASSQEGTGGRYEQYF. DNA of the CDR3: TGCGCCAGCAGCCAAGAGGGGACAGGGGGCCGGTACGAGCAGTACTTC.

The chain uses TRBV19 and TRBJ1-3; tentatively, D is TRBD1 (5 bases). Germline lookup yields CDR1 LNHDA and CDR2 SQIVND (reference sequence). This CDR3 contains 17 residues. Trimming took 2 bases from V and 0 from J, leaving 14 bases between them. The CDR3 loop is CASSIPGHPSSGNTIYF. The CDR3 nucleotides read TGTGCCAGTAGTATACCCGGACACCCGAGCTCTGGAAACACCATATATTTT.

This clone has only a few counts. This chain joins TRBV29-1 and TRBJ1-1; 7 bases are shared with TRBD1. The CDR3 loop spans 15 amino acids. Germline trimming cut 5 bases from V and 1 base from J; bases unmatched to any gene: 10. Germline V lookup: CDR1 SQVTM, CDR2 ANQGSEA. In DNA form, the CDR3 reads TGCAGCGTTAGGGGGCAAGGGGTGAAGAACACTGAAGCTTTCTTT. This gives the protein CSVRGQGVKNTEAFF. Full variable domain (missing parts from reference TRBV29-1 and TRBJ1-1): SAVISQKPSRDICQRGTSLTIQCQVDSQVTMMFWYRQQPGQSLTLIATANQGSEATYESGFVIDKFPISRPNLTFSTLTVSNMSPEDSSIYLCSVRGQGVKNTEAFFGQGTRLTVV.

V and J are TRBV30 and TRBJ2-7; TRBD1 agrees at 9 bases. The germline CDR1 and CDR2 sequences are GTSNPN and SVGIG (reference sequence). This CDR3 spans 16 amino acids. V trimming: 0 bases; J trimming: 5 bases; junction bases outside the gene matches: 11. The CDR3 coding sequence is TGTGCCTGGAGTGTAGGGTTGGGGACAGGGATCCACGAGCAGTACTTC. This gives the protein CAWSVGLGTGIHEQYF.

The chain combines TRBV19 with TRBJ1-5, with TRBD1 identical over 7 bases. Germline trimming cut 1 base from V and 6 bases from J; bases unmatched to any gene: 9. The CDR3 is 16 amino acids. From germline, CDR1 is LNHDA and CDR2 SQIVND (reference sequence). CDR3 DNA: TGTGCCAGTAGTATAGCAGGGACAGCAAGAGGTCAGCCCCAGCATTTT. It encodes CASSIAGTARGQPQHF.